Listed below are T cell receptor beta chains from one sample, sequenced in a study of blood T cell repertoires in COVID-19. The data were produced by immunoSEQ multiplex PCR, yet TCRdb's version contains in-frame clones alone and is incomplete. Found here are approximately 380,000 clones, roughly 91% of them singletons; the top ten hold 0.9% to 1.5%. Sequencing was carried out using PBMCs or T cells enriched from blood (not recorded which). The receptors originated from a woman between 18 and 30 years old who had recovered from COVID-19. The CDR3 runs from the conserved cysteine through the conserved F or W. The D gene is left open where the match is weak. Clone size is given for some rows only: seen once, a few or many times, or a class if the clone is expanded.

NA	TRBV6-5	TRBJ1-2	NA	TGTGCCAGCAGTTACGGGGCAGATGGCTACACCTTC	CASSYGADGYTF
NA	TRBV30	TRBJ2-7	NA	TGTGCCTGGAGTGACGCAGGGGACCCCTACGAGCAGTACTTC	CAWSDAGDPYEQYF
NA	TRBV7-8	TRBJ2-7	NA	TGTGCCAGCAGCTTAGTGGGCCGAATCGACGAGCAGTACTTC	CASSLVGRIDEQYF
NA	TRBV11-3	TRBJ2-2	NA	TGTGCCAGCAGCTTCGCGGGTATAACCGGGGAGCTGTTTTTT	CASSFAGITGELFF
NA	TRBV18	TRBJ1-1	TRBD1	TGTGCCAGCTCACCAGAGACAGGGGAAGTCCGAGCTTTCTTT	CASSPETGEVRAFF
NA	TRBV6-1	TRBJ1-5	TRBD1	TGTGCCAGCAGTGAAACAGGGGGCAAGGGTCAGCCCCAGCATTTT	CASSETGGKGQPQHF
NA	TRBV6-4	TRBJ1-1	NA	TGTGCCAGCAGGGTCCGGGATGGAGCTTTCTTT	CASRVRDGAFF
NA	TRBV10-3	TRBJ1-5	NA	TGTGCCATCAGTGAGTCGTCAGGGTATAGCAATCAGCCCCAGCATTTT	CAISESSGYSNQPQHF
NA	TRBV10-3	TRBJ2-7	NA	TGTGCCATCCTAGACGGTCCCTCTCGCGAGCAGTACTTC	CAILDGPSREQYF
NA	TRBV2	TRBJ1-5	NA	TGTGCCAGTTCCGACGGGAATCAGCCCCAGCATTTT	CASSDGNQPQHF
NA	TRBV5-1	TRBJ2-7	TRBD1	TGCGCCAGCAGCTTGGAAGTGACAGGGGGTATCGAGCAGTACTTC	CASSLEVTGGIEQYF
once	TRBV7-9	TRBJ2-7	TRBD1	TGTGCCAGCAGCTTAGGACAGGGTGCCCACGAGCAGTACTTC	CASSLGQGAHEQYF
NA	TRBV4-1	TRBJ1-2	NA	TGCGCCAGCAGCCAAGATTACGGAGCGGGGGGCTACACCTTC	CASSQDYGAGGYTF
NA	TRBV11-2	TRBJ1-4	TRBD1	TGTGCCAGCAACGATCAGGGACAGGGCGATGAAAAACTGTTTTTT	CASNDQGQGDEKLFF